This T cell receptor beta chain was identified during a study of T cell responses to AZD1222 COVID-19 vaccine. The overall study: Whether given at about 4 or about 12 weeks, second doses were pooled.

Clones were read by immunoSEQ multiplex PCR, and TCRdb kept only the in-frame ones, dropping some. The sample has some 86,000 clones; 80% are singletons. V lost 3 bases, J lost 4 bases, and 4 bases stayed unmatched. Germline V gene data show CDR1 as SGDLS and CDR2 as YYNGEE. The CDR3 is 16 amino acids. This clone has a single count. No antigen is known for it. The study, taken as a whole, reports: Spike was spanned by vaccine-associated CD4 TCRs, with dominance at 160-218 and 743-854. Donors, mostly white British, included more females; clonal diversity was possibly underestimated.

This TCR came from an adult in good health. The sample in question was peripheral blood, obtained on day 0 of AZD1222 vaccination. This chain links TRBV9 with TRBJ2-2, with 12 bases identical to TRBD2. The CDR3 protein is CASSATSGRFTGELFF. The CDR3 DNA is TGTGCCAGCAGCGCGACTAGCGGGAGATTCACCGGGGAGCTGTTTTTT.